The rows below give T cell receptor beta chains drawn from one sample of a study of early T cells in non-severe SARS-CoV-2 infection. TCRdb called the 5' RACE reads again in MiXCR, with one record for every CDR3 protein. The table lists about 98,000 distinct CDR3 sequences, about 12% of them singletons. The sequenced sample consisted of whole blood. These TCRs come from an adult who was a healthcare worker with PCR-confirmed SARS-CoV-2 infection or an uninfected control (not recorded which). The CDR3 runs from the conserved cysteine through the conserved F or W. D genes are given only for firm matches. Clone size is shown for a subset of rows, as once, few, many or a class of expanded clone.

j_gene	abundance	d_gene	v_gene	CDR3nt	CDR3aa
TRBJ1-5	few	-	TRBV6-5	TGTGCCAGCAGTTACGCGGCGAATCAGCCCCAGCATTTT	CASSYAANQPQHF
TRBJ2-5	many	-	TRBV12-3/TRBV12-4	TGTGCCAGCAGTTTAATGTCCAGGGAAGAGACCCAGTACTTC	CASSLMSREETQYF
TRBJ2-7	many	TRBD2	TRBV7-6	TGTGCCAGCAGCCAGACAACCGGGACTAGCGGGAGGGCGGATGAGCAGTACTTC	CASSQTTGTSGRADEQYF
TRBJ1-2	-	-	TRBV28	TGTGCCAGCAGCCGTCGACAATCTAACTATGGCTACACCTTC	CASSRRQSNYGYTF
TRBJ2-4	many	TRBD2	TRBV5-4	TGTGCCAGCTCCTTCCACAGCGGGAGAATGTTCAAAAACATTCAGTACTTC	CASSFHSGRMFKNIQYF
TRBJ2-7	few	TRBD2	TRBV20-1	TGCAGTGTCATAGGACTAGCGGGAACCTACGAGCAGTACTTC	CSVIGLAGTYEQYF
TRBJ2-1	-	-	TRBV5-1	TGCGCCAGCAGCTTGGTGCAGAGCTCCTACAATGAGCAGTTCTTC	CASSLVQSSYNEQFF
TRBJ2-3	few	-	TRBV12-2	TGTGCAAGTCGCTTAGGGCCGATCGGAGTTCAGTATTTT	CASRLGPIGVQYF
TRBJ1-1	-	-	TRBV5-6	TGTGCCAGCTTCCCGGGGGCGCAAGGCACTGAAGCTTTCTTT	CASFPGAQGTEAFF
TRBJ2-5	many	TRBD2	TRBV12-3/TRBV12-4	TGTGCCAGCAGTCCTAGCGGGAGGGCAGAGACCCAGTACTTC	CASSPSGRAETQYF
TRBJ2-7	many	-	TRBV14	TGTGCCAGCAGCCAAGTAGGACAGCCCTACGAGCAGTACTTC	CASSQVGQPYEQYF
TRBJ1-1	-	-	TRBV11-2	TGTGCCAGCAGGAATTGGGTTCGGACCCAGTGGGACATAATGAACACTGAAGCTTTCTTT	CASRNWVRTQWDIMNTEAFF
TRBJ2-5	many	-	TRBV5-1	TGCGCCAGCAGCCCCGCCCTCCAAGAGACCCAGTACTTC	CASSPALQETQYF
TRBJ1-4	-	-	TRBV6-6	TGTGCCAGCAGTTCCACGGACAGCCCCGAAAAACTGTTTTTT	CASSSTDSPEKLFF
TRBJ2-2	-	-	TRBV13	TGTGCCAGCAGCGCCGGGGAACACGGGGAGCTGTTTTTT	CASSAGEHGELFF
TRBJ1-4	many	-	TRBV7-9	TGTGCCAGCAGCCCCGGGGGCACAACTAATGAAAAACTGTTTTTT	CASSPGGTTNEKLFF